The 8 T cell receptor beta chains below were found in one sample sequenced in a study of OX40 agonist ivuxolimab in advanced cancers. This table comes from immunoSEQ multiplex PCR, and its TCRdb copy is limited to in-frame clones, with some not included. This sample has approximately 70,000 clones, with about nine tenths found just once. This specimen consisted of CD4+ or CD8+ T cells sorted from blood, obtained in a trial of the OX40 agonist ivuxolimab. These receptors came from an adult with an advanced solid tumor such as melanoma, head and neck, liver or kidney cancer.

The chain links TRBV6-6 to TRBJ2-7; TRBD1 agrees at 7 bases. This CDR3 contains 15 residues. The junction had 9 bases not matched to a gene; V was cut back by 7 bases and J by 0 bases. Per the germline V gene, CDR1 is MNHNY and CDR2 is SVGAGI (reference sequence). This chain's CDR3 is CASTPPGQSSYEQYF. The CDR3 DNA follows: TGTGCCAGCACTCCGCCGGGACAGAGCTCCTACGAGCAGTACTTC.

The chain employs TRBV7-2 and TRBJ2-5, with D maybe TRBD1 (5 bases). Germline V gene data show CDR1 as SGHTA and CDR2 as FQGNSA. CDR3 length: 16 residues. The ends were cut back, 2 bases at V and 4 bases at J, with 17 bases in the middle. As DNA, the CDR3 is TGTGCCAGCAGCTTAACAGGAGATGTACCAAGAGAGACCCAGTACTTC. Amino acid sequence: CASSLTGDVPRETQYF.

The count of this clone is one. V gene TRBV19 combines with J gene TRBJ2-3; TRBD2 matches at 7 bases. Germline V gives CDR1 LNHDA, CDR2 SQIVND (reference sequence). The length of the CDR3 is 15 residues. The ends lost 5 bases at V and 2 bases at J; junction bases unmatched: 7. CDR3 bases: TGTGCCAGTAGTTACGCCGCGGGAGCCACAGATACGCAGTATTTT. Translating gives CASSYAAGATDTQYF.

The CDR3 nucleotides read TGTGCCAGTAGTATGTTTTCGCACACTGAAGCTTTCTTT. Its translation: CASSMFSHTEAFF. The genes are TRBV19 and TRBJ1-1; no firm D call. The V gene lost 3 bases and the J gene lost 3 bases, with 8 bases spanning the gap. Germline V lookup: CDR1 LNHDA, CDR2 SQIVND (reference sequence). CDR3 length equals 13 residues.

This rearrangement joins TRBV7-9 to TRBJ1-3; TRBD1 is a possible D gene (5 bases). CDR1 and CDR2 from the germline V gene are SEHNR and FQNEAQ (reference sequence). This CDR3 is built from 13 residues. V was trimmed by 3 bases and J by 3 bases, leaving 6 bases between them. This chain's CDR3 is CASSLGGGNTIYF. In nucleotides, the CDR3 is TGTGCCAGCAGCTTGGGGGGTGGAAACACCATATATTTT.

The chain is built from TRBV19 and TRBJ2-7; 9 bases are a match to TRBD1. Germline trimming cut 7 bases from V and 1 base from J; bases unmatched to any gene: 8. The CDR3 spans 15 residues. Per germline, CDR1 LNHDA and CDR2 SQIVND (reference sequence). The CDR3 DNA follows: TGTGCCAGTACGTCCGGACAGGGGTTATCCTACGAGCAGTACTTC. Translation: CASTSGQGLSYEQYF.

This chain joins TRBV2 and TRBJ1-1, with D tentatively TRBD1 (5 bases). V gave up 3 bases and J gave up 4 bases, with 9 bases separating them. This CDR3 region has 13 residues. Germline values: CDR1 SNHLY, CDR2 FYNNEI. The CDR3 loop is CASSDQGPTEAFF. DNA of the CDR3: TGTGCCAGCAGTGACCAGGGACCCACTGAAGCTTTCTTT.

The V gene is TRBV29-1, the J gene TRBJ2-3; possible D gene TRBD2, 6 bases. This CDR3 has 17 amino acids. Germline V gives CDR1 SQVTM, CDR2 ANQGSEA. V lost 4 bases and J 4 bases, leaving 24 bases between the germline ends. CDR3 nucleotide sequence: TGCAGCGTTGTATCACTAGCCTCTAATCTTTTGGCAGATACGCAGTATTTT. Its protein product is CSVVSLASNLLADTQYF.